This TCR beta chain was profiled in a study of sequential checkpoint blockade in melanoma. Study information: Arm A got nivolumab then ipilimumab; arm B the reverse, 1:1.

Treatment reported: randomized to nivolumab then ipilimumab (arm A) or the reverse (arm B). PBMC sorting kept live CD3+CD8+ cells without CD19 or CD56. The V gene end was trimmed by 5 bases and the J gene end by 3 bases; junction bases not matched to a gene: 5. Germline V gene lookup returns CDR1 LNHDA and CDR2 SQIVND (reference sequence). There are 15 residues in the CDR3. Generated by immunoSEQ multiplex PCR, the TCRdb table keeps only in-frame clones and is missing some. The table records 13,000 or so clones, around two thirds of them present only once. The TCR originated in a human donor with melanoma. The chain couples TRBV19 to TRBJ2-1; TRBD1 agrees at 9 bases. The sample here was CD8+ T cells sorted from blood (inferred from file names), taken from a patient given nivolumab and ipilimumab in sequence. DNA of the CDR3: TGTGCCAGTAGTTTGGACAGGGGCGGCTACAATGAGCAGTTCTTC. It is translated as CASSLDRGGYNEQFF.